This T cell receptor beta chain was captured in a study of early T cells in non-severe SARS-CoV-2 infection (dated by TCRdb to the early 2020s). At the level of the whole study: TCR sequencing used bulk RNA from unsorted whole blood, so alpha and beta chains could not be paired.

Library preparation was by 5' RACE. The data were produced on a NextSeq 500. To correct for sequencing error and PCR bias, the TCR library protocol tagged individual cDNA molecules with unique molecular identifiers. Both TCR alpha and beta chains were sequenced, and tight co-correlation was observed between alpha and beta sequence abundances in each sample. Per the original workflow: V gene, J gene and CDR3 annotation of TCR sequences was performed with Decombinator V4. Expanded TCRs were defined as changing significantly between any two time points under a Poisson model with p below 0.0001. TCR abundances were normalised to the total number of TCRs sequenced per sample and were expressed as counts per million. MAIT TCRs were defined by TRAV1-2 paired with TRAJ12, TRAJ20 or TRAJ33, and iNKT TCRs by TRAV10 paired with TRAJ18. VDJdb, accessed 1 November 2021, was searched for CMV, EBV and SARS-CoV-2 annotated TCRs, with TCRs annotated for multiple antigens excluded. In TCRdb, the public reads were trimmed at Q25 with fastp and aligned with MiXCR, with productive beta chains retained. Under each unique CDR3 protein, matching rows form one entry showing the most common genes and DNA. The V and J calls and clone size are TCRdb's, not the authors'. The sample yields under 95,000 distinct CDR3 sequences; 10% to 15% were counted once. The biggest ten clones account for roughly 3.6% of the sample.

This was a case-control study nested in a cohort of healthcare workers in London, UK, who had nasopharyngeal swab PCR tests and blood samples taken every week. Healthcare workers were enrolled in the week of the UK lockdown, from 23 to 31 March 2020, and were followed every week for up to roughly 15 weeks. Reading the germline V gene (reference sequence) gives CDR1 LNHNV and CDR2 YYDKDF. Trimming takes 8 bases from V and 13 bases from J, and the germline ends sit 3 bases apart. Spanning cysteine to phenylalanine, the CDR3 consists of 8 amino acids. Just CDR3 DNA is preserved here, 24 bases in frame from base 1. On the study overall, not on this receptor specifically: Matching against VDJdb was skewed toward anti-spike CD8 responses, likely underestimated virus-specific expansions, and missed private and CD4 specificities.

This clonotype was counted ten times or more. The antigen it binds to is not known. The input lacks base qualities; no much larger clone sits a single base away. The specimen sequenced was whole blood. The clonotype was recovered from an adult who was a healthcare worker with PCR-confirmed SARS-CoV-2 infection or an uninfected control (not recorded which). The sequence is built from TRBV15 and TRBJ1-6; no D gene is confidently identified. In nucleotide form, the sequence is TGTGCCACCCGCCCCCTCCACTTT. Protein translation: CATRPLHF.